This entry concerns a single TCR beta chain. Its antigen is unknown. Germline trimming cut 4 bases from V and 7 bases from J; bases unmatched to any gene: 8. From germline, CDR1 is MNHEY and CDR2 SMNVEV (reference sequence). The CDR3 loop spans 15 amino acids. PCR employed 60 Vbeta and 13 Jbeta primers. Clones were sequenced by immunoSEQ multiplex PCR, and TCRdb holds only the in-frame ones, with some missing. The sample records about 150,000 clones, over 60% being singletons. This sample stems from a study of cytomegalovirus exposure and HLA in healthy donors. Looking at the study overall: As an earlier analysis found, 150 million to 200 million T cells yielded about 120 million unique TCR beta sequences. Samples from HLA-typed donors yielded about 85 million unique TCRs in an early data release.

Points from the study as a whole: A later analysis reportedly found fewer N-insertions in an Asian-associated ancestry cluster than the roughly 680-donor mean.

The receptor comes from a woman aged 40-49 years in good health and CMV-seronegative. The material sequenced was PBMCs. The chain couples TRBV27 to TRBJ1-2, with TRBD1 matching over 11 bases. The CDR3 DNA is TGTGCCAGCAGTTCCCCGGACAGGGGGCGTCTTGGCTACACCTTC. Its translation: CASSSPDRGRLGYTF.